This TCR beta chain was observed in a study of T cell repertoires in cytomegalovirus infection. Study-wide background: It was the public TCR beta signatures that indicated both CMV infection and matching HLA type. Study outcomes and limitations: What dominated the ex vivo response were HLA-C-restricted CMV-specific TCR beta clonotypes. CMV carriers having the relevant HLA were flagged by cumulative public TCR beta family frequency.

Germline CDR1 reads SEHNR; CDR2 reads FQNEAQ (reference sequence). The CDR3 runs 14 residues. Trimming removed 5 bases from V and 7 bases from J, with 12 bases in between. This clonotype was counted at least ten times. Its antigen is not identified. TCRdb reprocessed the reads via MiXCR and lists one record per CDR3 protein. The table lists 70,000 to 75,000 distinct CDR3 sequences, under 4.5% of them singletons. Source material: PBMCs. The V gene is TRBV7-9, the J gene TRBJ1-6; D is ambiguous. The TCR comes from a human donor in good health (CMV status not recorded). Some clones in this sample may be carry-over from other donors' samples. The CDR3, as DNA: TGTGCCAGCAGCCGACCTGGAGAGAATTCACCCCTCCACTTT. The encoded protein is CASSRPGENSPLHF.